This paragraph covers one T cell receptor (beta chain) sequence. Authors' data handling: By means of reference gene primer amplification, nucleated cell counts were estimated. Sequencing was performed with immunoSEQ multiplex PCR; in TCRdb, only in-frame clones are kept and a portion is missing. Clonal size and the V and J genes are those of that table, whereas D and trimming came from the DNA. The repertoire consists of around 190,000 clones, with about 85% occurring once and the leading ten covering approximately 8.9%. The sample comes from a study of blood T cell repertoires in COVID-19. Germline loops: CDR1 MNHEY, CDR2 SVGAGI. The ends lost 6 bases at V and 2 bases at J; junction bases unmatched: 7. The CDR3 is made up of 15 amino acids.

The specimen was peripheral blood. This TCR came from a woman aged 55 to 70 with acute or convalescent COVID-19. The chain couples TRBV6-5 to TRBJ2-7; TRBD2 agrees at 10 bases. Here the CDR3 DNA reads TGTGCCAGCAGGAGCGGACTAGCGGTAACCTACGAGCAGTACTTC. This sequence encodes CASRSGLAVTYEQYF.